This paragraph reports one TCR beta chain. Its target is unknown. This entry belongs to a study of cytomegalovirus exposure and HLA in healthy donors. As for the study in general: T cells numbering approximately 170 million yielded some 110 million unique TCR beta sequences in an earlier analysis.

Both 60 Vbeta primers and 13 Jbeta primers went into the PCR. Using immunoSEQ multiplex PCR, the repertoire was profiled, and TCRdb retains in-frame clones only, with some absent. The sample lists 160,000 or so clones, approximately 80% occurring once. Germline V gene data show CDR1 as MNHNS and CDR2 as SASEGT. This CDR3 comprises 12 residues. V lost 4 bases, J lost 5 bases, and 8 bases lay in between. Findings and caveats of the study: In vitro, a few CMV-associated chains proved specific for CMV antigens. Trimming of TCR beta V- and J-genes showed a link, identified in a later analysis, to a missense DCLRE1C variant.

The sample comprised PBMCs. V gene TRBV6-1 combines with J gene TRBJ1-1; no clear D. The receptor comes from a woman in her 30s in good health and CMV-seropositive. CDR3 amino acids: CASSAGVTEAFF. In DNA, the CDR3 is TGTGCCAGCAGTGCCGGAGTAACTGAAGCTTTCTTT.